This passage covers 7 T cell receptor beta chains from one sample sequenced in a study of cytomegalovirus exposure and HLA in healthy donors. The study ran its PCR with 60 Vbeta and 13 Jbeta primers. TCRdb keeps only in-frame clones here, not all; method: immunoSEQ multiplex PCR. The sample is made up of nearly 200,000 clones, and the top ten hold roughly 0.74% of it. The sample taken for sequencing was PBMCs. The source is a boy younger than 18 in good health and CMV-seronegative.

V and J are TRBV13 and TRBJ2-7; weak D call: TRBD1 (6 bases). Deletions cut 5 bases from V and 0 bases from J, with 14 bases between. Germline V CDR1 and CDR2: PRHDT, FYEKMQ (reference sequence). The length of the CDR3 is 15 residues. This chain's CDR3 is CASSQGDRSSYEQYF. CDR3 DNA sequence: TGTGCCAGCAGCCAAGGAGACAGGAGCTCCTACGAGCAGTACTTC.

The chain has TRBV6-5 and TRBJ2-5, with 7 bases that match TRBD1. The CDR3 extends over 15 amino acids. Germline-derived CDR1 and CDR2 are MNHEY and SVGAGI. J was trimmed by 5 bases and V by 5 bases; bases with no gene match: 11. CDR3 bases: TGTGCCAGCAGTACCTCCGGGACAGCGGTCGAGACCCAGTACTTC. Translated: CASSTSGTAVETQYF.

The chain combines TRBV7-2 with TRBJ1-1; TRBD1 aligns across 8 bases. CDR1 and CDR2 (germline): SGHTA, FQGNSA. The CDR3 contains 15 residues. V was pared by 5 bases and J by 4 bases, with 9 bases of the junction left unmatched. CDR3: CASSILSGGSTEAFF. CDR3 DNA sequence: TGTGCCAGCAGCATACTTTCAGGGGGCTCCACTGAAGCTTTCTTT.

The J gene is TRBJ1-2, the V gene TRBV19; a weak D match, TRBD1 (5 bases). The CDR3 spans 14 residues. In germline, CDR1 is LNHDA, CDR2 SQIVND (reference sequence). V was trimmed by 3 bases and J by 3 bases, leaving 11 bases between them. DNA for the CDR3: TGTGCCAGTAGTATTATAGCGGGGGACTATGGCTACACCTTC. Its protein product is CASSIIAGDYGYTF.

V is TRBV1 and J is TRBJ2-3; TRBD2, the table's D call, lacks a check against the DNA. TRBV1 is a pseudogene locus. This CDR3 is 17 amino acids long. CDR3 protein: CTSSHLPWAGSRDTQYF. CDR3 DNA: TGCACCAGCAGCCACCTCCCTTGGGCGGGGTCACGGGATACGCAGTATTTT.

The chain links TRBV27 to TRBJ1-1, with TRBD1 as a possible D gene (5 bases). The CDR3 contains 15 residues. Germline values: CDR1 MNHEY, CDR2 SMNVEV (reference sequence). V shed 0 bases and J shed 5 bases, with 13 bases lying between them. In nucleotides, the CDR3 is TGTGCCAGCAGTTTATCCGGCAGGGTGGAGACTGAAGCTTTCTTT. The encoded protein is CASSLSGRVETEAFF.

DNA of the CDR3: TGTGCCAGCAGAACCCTGGGGGGAGGGCGCACAGATACGCAGTATTTT. Amino acids: CASRTLGGGRTDTQYF. The gene calls are TRBV21-1 and TRBJ2-3; the listed D gene, TRBD2, was not tested against the DNA. TRBV21-1 constitutes a pseudogene. The CDR3 is 16 residues long.